The rows below give T cell receptor beta chains drawn from one sample of a study of blood T cells in healthy people across ages. TCRdb fed the 5' RACE reads into MiXCR, producing one record per CDR3 protein. This table holds roughly 680,000 distinct CDR3 sequences, 20% to 25% found once. Sequencing input: blood. These receptors were obtained from a man aged 70 or older in good health. The CDR3 runs from the conserved cysteine through the conserved F or W. Each record gives: D gene, J gene, V gene, clone size, CDR3 DNA, CDR3 protein. The D gene is left open where the match is weak. Only some rows state a clone size, as once, few, many or a class for expanded clones.

d_call: TRBD2; j_call: TRBJ2-3; v_call: TRBV2; clone_size: NA; cdr3_nt: TGTGCCAGCAGTGGTCTAGCGGGAGTCCCTAGCACAGATACGCAGTATTTT; cdr3_aa: CASSGLAGVPSTDTQYF
d_call: NA; j_call: TRBJ2-3; v_call: TRBV20-1; clone_size: NA; cdr3_nt: TGCAGTGCTAATCGGGAGAGGAAAAATACGCAGTATTTT; cdr3_aa: CSANRERKNTQYF
d_call: NA; j_call: TRBJ2-3; v_call: TRBV29-1; clone_size: few; cdr3_nt: TGCAGCGTTGCCCTAGCAGGCACAGATACGCAGTATTTT; cdr3_aa: CSVALAGTDTQYF
d_call: TRBD2; j_call: TRBJ2-3; v_call: TRBV3-1; clone_size: NA; cdr3_nt: TGTGCCAGCAGCCAAAGTGGGCTAGCGGGAGATACGCAGTATTTT; cdr3_aa: CASSQSGLAGDTQYF
d_call: NA; j_call: TRBJ2-1; v_call: TRBV5-1; clone_size: NA; cdr3_nt: TGCGCCAGCAGCCCGGCCCCGAGCAATGAGCAGTTCTTC; cdr3_aa: CASSPAPSNEQFF
d_call: TRBD1; j_call: TRBJ2-7; v_call: TRBV27; clone_size: NA; cdr3_nt: TGTGCCATCAGACAGGGGGTCGAGCAGTACTTC; cdr3_aa: CAIRQGVEQYF
d_call: NA; j_call: TRBJ2-7; v_call: TRBV7-8; clone_size: NA; cdr3_nt: TGTGCCAGCGGCGTGGGTTACTACGAGCAGTACTTC; cdr3_aa: CASGVGYYEQYF
d_call: NA; j_call: TRBJ2-1; v_call: TRBV29-1; clone_size: few; cdr3_nt: TGCAGCGTTTCCCAGCGGAGCTCCTACAATGAGCAGTTCTTC; cdr3_aa: CSVSQRSSYNEQFF
d_call: TRBD2; j_call: TRBJ2-7; v_call: TRBV20-1; clone_size: few; cdr3_nt: TGCAGTGCCGGACTAGCGGGAGGATTTCGAGAGGGCGAGCAGTACTTC; cdr3_aa: CSAGLAGGFREGEQYF
d_call: TRBD2; j_call: TRBJ2-7; v_call: TRBV2; clone_size: few; cdr3_nt: TGTGCCAGCAATTTGCGGGAGGGCGGCGAGCAGTACTTC; cdr3_aa: CASNLREGGEQYF
d_call: NA; j_call: TRBJ2-3; v_call: TRBV10-3; clone_size: few; cdr3_nt: TGTGCCATCAGTGTTGACAGAGTAACAGATACGCAGTATTTT; cdr3_aa: CAISVDRVTDTQYF
d_call: TRBD2; j_call: TRBJ2-5; v_call: TRBV18; clone_size: many; cdr3_nt: TGTGCCAGCAGCCCGACTAGCGGCCAAGAGACCCAGTACTTC; cdr3_aa: CASSPTSGQETQYF
d_call: NA; j_call: TRBJ1-2; v_call: TRBV7-9; clone_size: NA; cdr3_nt: TGTGCCAGCAGCTTGGAAAGCGGGATCTATGGCTACACCTTC; cdr3_aa: CASSLESGIYGYTF
d_call: TRBD2; j_call: TRBJ2-7; v_call: TRBV7-6; clone_size: NA; cdr3_nt: TGTGCCAGCAGCCCGTCTAGTGGCGGGGGAGTCGTCTACGAGCAGTACTTC; cdr3_aa: CASSPSSGGGVVYEQYF
d_call: TRBD2; j_call: TRBJ2-2; v_call: TRBV7-2; clone_size: few; cdr3_nt: TGTGCCAGCAGCCTGACTAGCGGAGGAGGGACCGGGGAGCTGTTTTTT; cdr3_aa: CASSLTSGGGTGELFF
d_call: NA; j_call: TRBJ2-7; v_call: TRBV6-2/TRBV6-3; clone_size: NA; cdr3_nt: TGTGCCAGCAGTTCCACCGGAATCGGGAGCGACGAGCAGTACTTC; cdr3_aa: CASSSTGIGSDEQYF
d_call: NA; j_call: TRBJ2-1; v_call: TRBV9; clone_size: few; cdr3_nt: TGTGCCAGCTCCTGGGCGGAGTACAGTGAGCAGTTCTTC; cdr3_aa: CASSWAEYSEQFF
d_call: NA; j_call: TRBJ1-2; v_call: TRBV25-1; clone_size: NA; cdr3_nt: TGTGCCAGCAGTGAATCCCCTGACAGACCCTATGGCTACACCTTC; cdr3_aa: CASSESPDRPYGYTF
d_call: NA; j_call: TRBJ2-5; v_call: TRBV28; clone_size: NA; cdr3_nt: TGTGCCAGCAGTAGTTCGGCGATCCATCTCCAAGAGACCCAGTACTTC; cdr3_aa: CASSSSAIHLQETQYF
d_call: TRBD1; j_call: TRBJ1-2; v_call: TRBV4-1; clone_size: few; cdr3_nt: TGCGCCAGCAGCCAAGTCCTCGGACAGGCCCCAGCTAACTATGGCTACACCTTC; cdr3_aa: CASSQVLGQAPANYGYTF
d_call: NA; j_call: TRBJ2-3; v_call: TRBV2; clone_size: few; cdr3_nt: TGTGCCAGCAGAGGCGGGGGCACAGATACGCAGTATTTT; cdr3_aa: CASRGGGTDTQYF
d_call: NA; j_call: TRBJ1-4; v_call: TRBV5-1; clone_size: few; cdr3_nt: TGCGCCAGCAGCTTGGGGCCGATGGAAAAACTGTTTTTT; cdr3_aa: CASSLGPMEKLFF
d_call: NA; j_call: TRBJ1-3; v_call: TRBV5-1; clone_size: few; cdr3_nt: TGCGCCAGCAGCCCCTCGGAATCTGGAAACACCATATATTTT; cdr3_aa: CASSPSESGNTIYF
d_call: NA; j_call: TRBJ2-4; v_call: TRBV6-2/TRBV6-3; clone_size: NA; cdr3_nt: TGTGCCAGCAGTTACGAGAAGGGGGTAGCCAAAAACATTCAGTACTTC; cdr3_aa: CASSYEKGVAKNIQYF
d_call: NA; j_call: TRBJ1-1; v_call: TRBV7-6; clone_size: NA; cdr3_nt: TGTGCCAGCAGCTTACAGACGGCCAGCCTGGGGACTGAAGCTTTCTTT; cdr3_aa: CASSLQTASLGTEAFF
d_call: TRBD2; j_call: TRBJ2-5; v_call: TRBV7-6; clone_size: NA; cdr3_nt: TGTGCCAGCAGCTCGCAAGGGACTAGCGCGGGAATCCAAGAGACCCAGTACTTC; cdr3_aa: CASSSQGTSAGIQETQYF
d_call: NA; j_call: TRBJ2-3; v_call: TRBV28; clone_size: few; cdr3_nt: TGTGCCAGCAGTTTATCCAGGGATGACACAGATACGCAGTATTTT; cdr3_aa: CASSLSRDDTDTQYF
d_call: TRBD2; j_call: TRBJ2-3; v_call: TRBV29-1; clone_size: few; cdr3_nt: TGCAGCGTGGGGGGGAGGGGAGACGGGAGCACAGATACGCAGTATTTT; cdr3_aa: CSVGGRGDGSTDTQYF
d_call: NA; j_call: TRBJ2-1; v_call: TRBV12-3/TRBV12-4; clone_size: NA; cdr3_nt: TGTGCCAGCAGTTTCAGGAATTTAGTCGACAGCTCCTACAATGAGCAGTTCTTC; cdr3_aa: CASSFRNLVDSSYNEQFF
d_call: NA; j_call: TRBJ1-3; v_call: TRBV5-1; clone_size: NA; cdr3_nt: TGCGCCAGCCGCTACCCACGACAGTCACCCAACCAGCGAAACACCATATATTTT; cdr3_aa: CASRYPRQSPNQRNTIYF
d_call: NA; j_call: TRBJ2-1; v_call: TRBV20-1; clone_size: NA; cdr3_nt: TGCAGTGCTCCACTAGCACGCGAGCAGTTCTTC; cdr3_aa: CSAPLAREQFF
d_call: NA; j_call: TRBJ2-7; v_call: TRBV3-1; clone_size: NA; cdr3_nt: TGTGCCAGCAGCCTGGGACGGCAAGCCAACGAGCAGTACTTC; cdr3_aa: CASSLGRQANEQYF
d_call: TRBD2; j_call: TRBJ2-1; v_call: TRBV5-1; clone_size: NA; cdr3_nt: TGCGCCAGCAGCCGACTAGCGGGAGACAGGGAGCAGTTCTTC; cdr3_aa: CASSRLAGDREQFF
d_call: TRBD2; j_call: TRBJ2-3; v_call: TRBV20-1; clone_size: NA; cdr3_nt: TGCAGTGCTAGAGCCGGGACTAGCGGGCGAGGGAGAAATACGCAGTATTTT; cdr3_aa: CSARAGTSGRGRNTQYF
d_call: TRBD1; j_call: TRBJ2-7; v_call: TRBV20-1; clone_size: NA; cdr3_nt: TGCAGTGCTGGGACAGGGGGAAGCTCCTACGAGCAGTACTTC; cdr3_aa: CSAGTGGSSYEQYF
d_call: TRBD2; j_call: TRBJ2-2; v_call: TRBV3-1; clone_size: few; cdr3_nt: TGTGCCAGCACCACAGCGGGAGGTATCACCGGGGAGCTGTTTTTT; cdr3_aa: CASTTAGGITGELFF
d_call: NA; j_call: TRBJ2-4; v_call: TRBV6-2/TRBV6-3; clone_size: NA; cdr3_nt: TGTGCCAGCAGTGACGCCGCGCCAAAAAACATTCAGTACTTC; cdr3_aa: CASSDAAPKNIQYF
d_call: NA; j_call: TRBJ2-5; v_call: TRBV20-1; clone_size: few; cdr3_nt: TGCAGTGCTCCCCATGGTGGGAGAATCCAAGAGACCCAGTACTTC; cdr3_aa: CSAPHGGRIQETQYF
d_call: NA; j_call: TRBJ2-3; v_call: TRBV29-1; clone_size: NA; cdr3_nt: TGCAGCGTAGAAATGGGGGGAGAGAATACGCAGTATTTT; cdr3_aa: CSVEMGGENTQYF
d_call: TRBD2; j_call: TRBJ2-7; v_call: TRBV3-1; clone_size: NA; cdr3_nt: TGTGCCAGCAGCCAAGATGGGTGGGAGGGCCGGTACGAGCAGTACTTC; cdr3_aa: CASSQDGWEGRYEQYF
d_call: TRBD1; j_call: TRBJ2-7; v_call: TRBV5-4; clone_size: NA; cdr3_nt: TGTGCCAGCAGACCGGGACAGGCGTCCTGCGAGCAGTACTTC; cdr3_aa: CASRPGQASCEQYF
d_call: TRBD1; j_call: TRBJ2-1; v_call: TRBV10-3; clone_size: NA; cdr3_nt: TGTGCCATCGGTGACAGGGGATACAATGAGCAGTTCTTC; cdr3_aa: CAIGDRGYNEQFF
d_call: NA; j_call: TRBJ2-1; v_call: TRBV15; clone_size: NA; cdr3_nt: TGTGCCACCAGCACGACGGATTTTGAGCAGTTCTTC; cdr3_aa: CATSTTDFEQFF
d_call: NA; j_call: TRBJ1-2; v_call: TRBV20-1; clone_size: many; cdr3_nt: TGCAGTGCTAGACTTCCGGCAGTCATTGGCTACACCTTC; cdr3_aa: CSARLPAVIGYTF
d_call: NA; j_call: TRBJ2-1; v_call: TRBV7-2; clone_size: NA; cdr3_nt: TGTGCCAGCAGCACCACCCCAGATTACAATGAGCAGTTCTTC; cdr3_aa: CASSTTPDYNEQFF
d_call: NA; j_call: TRBJ2-2; v_call: TRBV20-1; clone_size: few; cdr3_nt: TGCAGTGCTAGGGGTAGCGGCAGACCGAACACCGGGGAGCTGTTTTTT; cdr3_aa: CSARGSGRPNTGELFF
d_call: TRBD1; j_call: TRBJ2-5; v_call: TRBV11-1; clone_size: few; cdr3_nt: TGTGCCAGCAGCCGGGACAGGGGTCCGACCAGGGAGACCCAGTACTTC; cdr3_aa: CASSRDRGPTRETQYF
d_call: TRBD2; j_call: TRBJ2-1; v_call: TRBV20-1; clone_size: NA; cdr3_nt: TGCAGTGCTGGGAGCGGGATACTTGAGCAGTTCTTC; cdr3_aa: CSAGSGILEQFF
d_call: NA; j_call: TRBJ2-5; v_call: TRBV7-9; clone_size: NA; cdr3_nt: TGTGCCAGCAGGGGTGACCTAGGGGAAAGGACCCAGTACTTC; cdr3_aa: CASRGDLGERTQYF
d_call: NA; j_call: TRBJ2-1; v_call: TRBV7-8; clone_size: NA; cdr3_nt: TGTGCCGGCAGCCAACCGCGGGTAGATTCCTACAATGAGCAGTTCTTC; cdr3_aa: CAGSQPRVDSYNEQFF
d_call: NA; j_call: TRBJ2-1; v_call: TRBV29-1; clone_size: NA; cdr3_nt: TGCAGCGTTGCTTTGGTGGACGCGGAGCAGTTCTTC; cdr3_aa: CSVALVDAEQFF
d_call: NA; j_call: TRBJ2-3; v_call: TRBV27; clone_size: few; cdr3_nt: TGTGCCAGCAGACAGACCCTTAGCACAGATACGCAGTATTTT; cdr3_aa: CASRQTLSTDTQYF